These T cell receptor beta chains were read from a single sample in a study of blood T cells in healthy people across ages. Each CDR3 protein gets one entry after TCRdb re-called the 5' RACE reads with MiXCR. This sample has under 1,000,000 distinct CDR3 sequences, with around 45% found just once. Specimen: blood. Receptors originate from a man older than 75 in good health. The CDR3 runs from the conserved cysteine through the conserved F or W. The D gene is left open where the match is weak. Some rows have no size entry. The others give once, few or many, or a class for an expanded clone.

clone size: -
J gene: TRBJ1-3
D gene: -
V gene: TRBV14
CDR3 protein: CASSRTRTGNTIYF
CDR3 DNA: TGTGCCAGCAGCCGCACGAGGACAGGAAACACCATATATTTT

clone size: -
J gene: TRBJ2-1
D gene: -
V gene: TRBV20-1
CDR3 protein: CSVQDGYNEQFF
CDR3 DNA: TGCAGTGTTCAGGACGGATACAATGAGCAGTTCTTC

clone size: -
J gene: TRBJ2-1
D gene: -
V gene: TRBV20-1
CDR3 protein: CSGKGSSYNEQFF
CDR3 DNA: TGCAGTGGCAAGGGCAGCTCCTACAATGAGCAGTTCTTC

clone size: many
J gene: TRBJ2-3
D gene: -
V gene: TRBV7-2
CDR3 protein: CASSSARSDTQYF
CDR3 DNA: TGTGCCAGCAGCTCGGCTAGGTCAGATACGCAGTATTTT

clone size: few
J gene: TRBJ2-3
D gene: -
V gene: TRBV7-9
CDR3 protein: CASSLGRAETDTQYF
CDR3 DNA: TGTGCCAGCAGCTTAGGACGAGCTGAGACAGATACGCAGTATTTT

clone size: -
J gene: TRBJ2-1
D gene: -
V gene: TRBV7-9
CDR3 protein: CASSLEVTVDDEQFF
CDR3 DNA: TGTGCCAGCAGCTTAGAAGTTACAGTGGACGATGAGCAGTTCTTC

clone size: few
J gene: TRBJ2-6
D gene: TRBD1
V gene: TRBV12-3/TRBV12-4
CDR3 protein: CASSLGTGLGANVLTF
CDR3 DNA: TGTGCCAGCAGTTTAGGGACAGGGCTTGGGGCCAACGTCCTGACTTTC

clone size: -
J gene: TRBJ2-3
D gene: -
V gene: TRBV5-1
CDR3 protein: CASSLGAGRVDTQYF
CDR3 DNA: TGCGCCAGCAGCTTGGGTGCGGGCCGGGTGGATACGCAGTATTTT

clone size: -
J gene: TRBJ2-1
D gene: -
V gene: TRBV2
CDR3 protein: CASSESRGEEFF
CDR3 DNA: TGTGCCAGCAGTGAATCGAGGGGGGAGGAGTTCTTC

clone size: many
J gene: TRBJ2-1
D gene: -
V gene: TRBV12-3/TRBV12-4
CDR3 protein: CASSSPYNEQFF
CDR3 DNA: TGTGCCAGCAGTTCCCCATACAATGAGCAGTTCTTC

clone size: few
J gene: TRBJ2-7
D gene: -
V gene: TRBV7-2
CDR3 protein: CASSLSSTGTAAVEQYF
CDR3 DNA: TGTGCCAGCAGCCTAAGTTCAACCGGGACGGCCGCGGTCGAGCAGTACTTC

clone size: -
J gene: TRBJ2-1
D gene: -
V gene: TRBV6-4
CDR3 protein: CASSDGPRAANNEQFF
CDR3 DNA: TGTGCCAGCAGTGACGGGCCAAGGGCGGCAAACAATGAGCAGTTCTTC

clone size: few
J gene: TRBJ2-1
D gene: -
V gene: TRBV12-3/TRBV12-4
CDR3 protein: CASTATGQVNNEQFF
CDR3 DNA: TGTGCCAGCACCGCTACAGGGCAGGTCAACAATGAGCAGTTCTTC

clone size: once
J gene: TRBJ2-3
D gene: -
V gene: TRBV24-1
CDR3 protein: CATSPKGGLRPDTQYF
CDR3 DNA: TGTGCCACCAGCCCTAAAGGGGGACTCAGGCCAGATACGCAGTATTTT

clone size: few
J gene: TRBJ2-7
D gene: -
V gene: TRBV20-1
CDR3 protein: CSVVDAGTYEQYF
CDR3 DNA: TGCAGTGTTGTGGACGCGGGCACCTACGAGCAGTACTTC

clone size: few
J gene: TRBJ2-7
D gene: TRBD1
V gene: TRBV13
CDR3 protein: CASSERQTGNYEQYF
CDR3 DNA: TGTGCCAGCAGCGAGAGGCAGACAGGGAACTACGAGCAGTACTTC

clone size: once
J gene: TRBJ2-5
D gene: TRBD1
V gene: TRBV2
CDR3 protein: CASRQGTGEQYF
CDR3 DNA: TGTGCCAGCAGGCAAGGGACAGGAGAGCAGTACTTC

clone size: -
J gene: TRBJ2-7
D gene: -
V gene: TRBV28
CDR3 protein: CASTLRGGSEQYF
CDR3 DNA: TGTGCCAGCACCCTAAGGGGGGGTAGCGAGCAGTACTTC

clone size: -
J gene: TRBJ1-6
D gene: -
V gene: TRBV25-1
CDR3 protein: CVSTARNDSPLHF
CDR3 DNA: TGTGTCAGCACTGCACGGAATGATTCACCCCTCCACTTT

clone size: -
J gene: TRBJ2-7
D gene: TRBD2
V gene: TRBV28
CDR3 protein: CASSPVGTTFIDEQYF
CDR3 DNA: TGTGCCAGCAGTCCTGTCGGGACTACCTTCATCGACGAGCAGTACTTC

clone size: -
J gene: TRBJ2-7
D gene: -
V gene: TRBV9
CDR3 protein: CASSGPGTAYNEQYF
CDR3 DNA: TGTGCCAGCAGCGGCCCCGGGACCGCTTACAATGAGCAGTACTTC

clone size: -
J gene: TRBJ2-5
D gene: -
V gene: TRBV11-3
CDR3 protein: CASSPIFGETQYF
CDR3 DNA: TGTGCCAGCAGCCCGATATTCGGAGAGACCCAGTACTTC

clone size: -
J gene: TRBJ2-1
D gene: TRBD2
V gene: TRBV7-2
CDR3 protein: CASSSDRTSNEQFF
CDR3 DNA: TGTGCCAGCAGCTCCGACCGGACTAGCAATGAGCAGTTCTTC